Listed below are T cell receptor beta chains from one sample, sequenced in a study of blood T cell repertoires in COVID-19. Sequencing used immunoSEQ multiplex PCR; TCRdb keeps in-frame clones, though not all of them. Among tens of thousands of clones listed, around 90% were seen once. The source material was peripheral blood. The receptors derive from a man older than 75 with acute or convalescent COVID-19. The CDR3 runs from the conserved cysteine through the conserved F or W. A D gene is named only where the DNA matches it firmly. Size tells how often a clone was seen (once, few, many) or the class of an expanded clone, and some rows leave it out.

TRBJ2-5,TRBV6-5,-,-,TGTGCCAGCGTTCAGGAGACCCAGTACTTC,CASVQETQYF
TRBJ1-1,TRBV3-1/TRBV3-2,TRBD1,-,TGTGCCAGCAGCCCTCAGGGGGCGCGAAAAGCTTTCTTT,CASSPQGARKAFF
TRBJ1-4,TRBV2,TRBD1,-,TGTGCCAGCAGTGAGGGACAGGTGCAAGAAAAACTGTTTTTT,CASSEGQVQEKLFF
TRBJ2-5,TRBV7-2,TRBD2,-,TGTGCCAGCAGCTTCGGACTAGCGGGGGGGGCAGAGACCCAGTACTTC,CASSFGLAGGAETQYF
TRBJ1-2,TRBV12-3/TRBV12-4,TRBD1,once,TGTGCCAGCAGTTATGGACAGGTCTATGGCTACACCTTC,CASSYGQVYGYTF
TRBJ2-7,TRBV2,TRBD2,-,TGTGCCAGCTCTCCACGGGAGGCCGAGCAGTACTTC,CASSPREAEQYF
TRBJ1-5,TRBV28,TRBD1,-,TGTGCCAGCAGTTTTTGGACAGGGGGGAGCAATCAGCCCCAGCATTTT,CASSFWTGGSNQPQHF
TRBJ2-1,TRBV19,TRBD2,-,TGTGCCAGTAGTAGAGCGGGACTAGCGGGGGGCCTAGATGAGCAGTTCTTC,CASSRAGLAGGLDEQFF
TRBJ1-6,TRBV3-1/TRBV3-2,-,-,TGTGCCAGCAGCCCAGAAGGGGCGCGTTCACCCCTCCACTTT,CASSPEGARSPLHF
TRBJ1-2,TRBV6-5,-,-,TGTGCCAGCAGTTACGGGGCAGGGCAAGGGGGCTACACCTTC,CASSYGAGQGGYTF
TRBJ2-1,TRBV6-5,TRBD1,once,TGTGCCAGCAGGCCCGGACAGGGGGCTTACAATGAGCAGTTCTTC,CASRPGQGAYNEQFF
TRBJ2-1,TRBV3-1/TRBV3-2,-,-,TGTGCCAGCAGCCAAGGTGGCCGGGACAATGAGCAGTTCTTC,CASSQGGRDNEQFF
TRBJ2-7,TRBV6-5,TRBD1,-,TGTGCCAGCAGTTACCGGGACAGCCGATCCTACGAGCAGTACTTC,CASSYRDSRSYEQYF
TRBJ2-2,TRBV5-1,-,-,TGCGCCAGCAGCCTAAGCACCGGGGAGCTGTTTTTT,CASSLSTGELFF
TRBJ2-3,TRBV19,-,-,TGTGCCACCCTGGGAGATAAGGCCGATACGCAGTATTTT,CATLGDKADTQYF
TRBJ2-2,TRBV10-3,-,-,TGTGCCATCAGTGGGCAGGGTGACCGGTCCGGGGAGCTGTTTTTT,CAISGQGDRSGELFF
TRBJ1-5,TRBV19,TRBD1,-,TGTGCCAGTAGTCTGACAGGGGGGAAAAATCAGCCCCAGCATTTT,CASSLTGGKNQPQHF
TRBJ2-3,TRBV7-2,-,-,TGTGCCAGCAGCCCCCGGGACATAAGTCGCACAGATACGCAGTATTTT,CASSPRDISRTDTQYF
TRBJ1-1,TRBV11-2,-,-,TGTGCCAGCAGCTTAGCCAGGAACACTGAAGCTTTCTTT,CASSLARNTEAFF
TRBJ2-1,TRBV5-1,-,-,TGCGCCAGCAGCTTGGGGGACAACAATGAGCAGTTCTTC,CASSLGDNNEQFF
TRBJ2-7,TRBV5-1,-,-,TGCGCCAGCAGCTTGGGGGTCGGGGAGCAGTACTTC,CASSLGVGEQYF
TRBJ1-2,TRBV6-1,TRBD1,-,TGTGCCAGCAGTGAGGGACAGGCCTATGGCTACACCTTC,CASSEGQAYGYTF
TRBJ2-2,TRBV7-8,TRBD2,-,TGTGCCAGCGCGAAGGGAGGGACCGGGGAGCTGTTTTTT,CASAKGGTGELFF
TRBJ2-2,TRBV4-1,-,-,TGCGCCAGAACTGCTAGAGACCACACCGGGGAGCTGTTTTTT,CARTARDHTGELFF
TRBJ2-3,TRBV6-4,TRBD2,-,TGTGCCAGCAGTGTTTCAGCGGGGAGCACAGATACGCAGTATTTT,CASSVSAGSTDTQYF
TRBJ2-1,TRBV18,-,-,TGTGCCAGCTCACCCCTATCAGGGGACTCCTACAATGAGCAGTTCTTC,CASSPLSGDSYNEQFF
TRBJ1-5,TRBV28,-,-,TGTGCCAGCATCGAAACCGCCCGGGGAATGACCCAGCATTTT,CASIETARGMTQHF
TRBJ1-3,TRBV6-5,-,-,TGTGCCAGCAGTTCCCCAAACTCTGGAAACACCATATATTTT,CASSSPNSGNTIYF
TRBJ2-3,TRBV6-4,TRBD2,-,TGTGCCAGCAGTGCCCTCGGGGAGCGGGGGACCCGAACAGATACGCAGTATTTT,CASSALGERGTRTDTQYF
TRBJ1-1,TRBV19,TRBD1,-,TGTGCCAGTAGTATTGGGGACAGCACTGAAGCTTTCTTT,CASSIGDSTEAFF
TRBJ2-3,TRBV7-8,-,-,TGTGCCAGCAGCCCAGAACGTAGCACAGATACGCAGTATTTT,CASSPERSTDTQYF
TRBJ2-1,TRBV7-2,TRBD1,-,TGTGCCAGCTCCTCGGTGGCAGGGGGCTGGGATGAGCAGTTCTTC,CASSSVAGGWDEQFF
TRBJ1-3,TRBV5-1,-,-,TGCGCCAGCAGCTTGTGGGCGCTTCACTCTGGAAACACCATATATTTT,CASSLWALHSGNTIYF
TRBJ2-1,TRBV6-2/TRBV6-3,-,-,TGTGCCAGCAGTTACCCGAACGTACAGAGCTCCTACAATGAGCAGTTCTTC,CASSYPNVQSSYNEQFF